Listed below are T cell receptor beta chains from one sample, sequenced in a study of OX40 agonist ivuxolimab in advanced cancers. The assay was immunoSEQ multiplex PCR, and TCRdb's table has in-frame clones only and misses some. The data show under 80,000 clones, with about 93% seen just once and 6.2% held by the top ten. The material sequenced was CD4+ or CD8+ T cells sorted from blood, taken in a trial of the OX40 agonist ivuxolimab. The origin of the receptors is an adult with an advanced solid tumor such as melanoma, head and neck, liver or kidney cancer. Each CDR3 is given with its conserved first and last residue. The order of the fields is J gene, V gene, clone size, D gene, CDR3 protein, CDR3 DNA. A D gene is named only where the DNA matches it firmly. Some rows mark clone size as missing; the rest say once, few, many or name a class of expanded clone.

TRBJ1-1 | TRBV7-9 | NA | NA | CASSPSRRPTEAFF | TGTGCCAGCAGCCCCTCCCGCAGGCCCACTGAAGCTTTCTTT
TRBJ2-1 | TRBV27 | NA | NA | CASSLGPPQGPGNNEQFF | TGTGCCAGCAGTTTAGGCCCGCCCCAGGGGCCCGGAAACAATGAGCAGTTCTTC
TRBJ1-4 | TRBV29-1 | NA | NA | CSAEAGHRNEKLFF | TGCAGCGCCGAGGCCGGTCACCGAAATGAAAAACTGTTTTTT
TRBJ2-7 | TRBV27 | NA | TRBD2 | CASSYVGGGYEQYF | TGTGCCAGCAGTTACGTGGGCGGGGGCTACGAGCAGTACTTC
TRBJ2-5 | TRBV2 | NA | TRBD2 | CASRRTLGLAGIEETQYF | TGTGCCAGCCGACGAACCCTGGGACTAGCGGGAATTGAGGAGACCCAGTACTTC
TRBJ2-5 | TRBV6-6 | NA | TRBD2 | CASSGTSGRQETQYF | TGTGCCAGCAGTGGGACTAGCGGACGACAAGAGACCCAGTACTTC
TRBJ1-5 | TRBV2 | NA | TRBD1 | CASSDRGGQPQHF | TGTGCCAGCAGCGACAGGGGAGGGCAGCCCCAGCATTTT
TRBJ1-5 | TRBV6-5 | NA | NA | CASSPTDSNQPQHF | TGTGCCAGCAGTCCGACAGATAGCAATCAGCCCCAGCATTTT
TRBJ1-2 | TRBV5-6 | NA | NA | CASSLGREHYGYTF | TGTGCCAGCAGCTTGGGCAGGGAACACTATGGCTACACCTTC
TRBJ1-4 | TRBV5-1 | NA | TRBD1 | CASSLHRGGEKLFF | TGCGCCAGCAGCTTGCACAGGGGGGGAGAAAAACTGTTTTTT
TRBJ1-1 | TRBV11-2 | NA | NA | CASSLVMGVGNTEAFF | TGTGCCAGCAGCTTAGTCATGGGGGTGGGGAACACTGAAGCTTTCTTT
TRBJ2-1 | TRBV30 | NA | NA | CAWRGYNEQFF | TGTGCCTGGAGGGGTTACAATGAGCAGTTCTTC
TRBJ1-6 | TRBV27 | NA | NA | CASSSDVGTKYNSPLHF | TGTGCCAGCAGTTCCGATGTGGGGACAAAGTATAATTCACCCCTCCACTTT
TRBJ2-1 | TRBV27 | NA | TRBD2 | CASSTGRGNEQFF | TGTGCCAGCAGCACCGGGAGGGGCAATGAGCAGTTCTTC
TRBJ2-1 | TRBV9 | NA | NA | CASSGSFEDEQFF | TGTGCCAGCAGCGGGTCGTTTGAGGATGAGCAGTTCTTC
TRBJ1-1 | TRBV5-5 | NA | TRBD1 | CASSERQGSTEAFF | TGTGCCAGCAGCGAAAGACAGGGGAGCACTGAAGCTTTCTTT
TRBJ1-2 | TRBV27 | NA | TRBD1 | CASSSGTGRNYGYTF | TGTGCCAGCAGTTCCGGGACAGGGAGGAACTATGGCTACACCTTC
TRBJ1-5 | TRBV21-1 | NA | NA | CASSKAVTGTCSNQPQHF | TGTGCCAGCAGCAAAGCGGTGACAGGGACTTGTAGCAATCAGCCCCAGCATTTT
TRBJ1-5 | TRBV5-6 | NA | NA | CASSLGVRVQPQHF | TGTGCCAGCAGCTTGGGGGTAAGGGTCCAGCCCCAGCATTTT
TRBJ1-1 | TRBV19 | few | NA | CASKVNTEAFF | TGTGCCAGTAAGGTGAACACTGAAGCTTTCTTT
TRBJ2-1 | TRBV5-1 | NA | NA | CASSSIGGVDNEQFF | TGCGCCAGCAGCTCCATAGGCGGGGTGGACAATGAGCAGTTCTTC
TRBJ1-1 | TRBV15 | NA | NA | CATSSISGRGLTFF | TGTGCCACCAGCAGTATAAGCGGAAGGGGCTTGACTTTCTTT
TRBJ2-7 | TRBV30 | NA | NA | CAWSWGKSYEQYF | TGTGCCTGGAGCTGGGGCAAGTCCTACGAGCAGTACTTC
TRBJ2-7 | TRBV6-5 | NA | NA | CASSTRESAYEQYF | TGTGCCAGCAGTACCCGGGAGTCAGCCTACGAGCAGTACTTC
TRBJ1-3 | TRBV6-1 | NA | NA | CASRSGSGNTIYF | TGTGCCAGCAGGAGCGGGTCTGGAAACACCATATATTTT
TRBJ2-7 | TRBV15 | once | TRBD1 | CATSRGQGGYEQYF | TGTGCCACCAGCAGAGGACAGGGGGGTTACGAGCAGTACTTC
TRBJ1-4 | TRBV7-8 | NA | TRBD1 | CASSYRGNEKLFF | TGTGCCAGCAGCTACAGGGGGAATGAAAAACTGTTTTTT
TRBJ1-5 | TRBV4-1 | NA | NA | CASSQVSPDITGNQPQHF | TGCGCCAGCAGCCAAGTCTCCCCTGACATCACGGGGAATCAGCCCCAGCATTTT
TRBJ2-7 | TRBV5-5 | NA | TRBD2 | CASSLHSKGGEQYF | TGTGCCAGCAGCTTGCATTCCAAGGGAGGGGAGCAGTACTTC
TRBJ2-7 | TRBV5-8 | NA | TRBD2 | CASSPRGVRYEQYF | TGTGCCAGCAGCCCCCGGGGGGTAAGGTACGAGCAGTACTTC
TRBJ2-7 | TRBV2 | once | NA | CASSPRGGPYEQYF | TGTGCCAGCAGTCCAAGAGGGGGTCCCTACGAGCAGTACTTC
TRBJ1-1 | TRBV10-2 | NA | NA | CASRIEASNSEAFF | TGCGCCAGCAGAATAGAGGCGTCAAACTCTGAAGCTTTCTTT
TRBJ2-7 | TRBV19 | NA | TRBD2 | CASSSRLAGVGEQYF | TGTGCCAGTAGTAGTCGACTAGCGGGAGTCGGCGAGCAGTACTTC
TRBJ2-6 | TRBV28 | NA | TRBD1 | CASSFSPTGGAGANVLTF | TGTGCCAGCAGTTTCTCCCCGACAGGGGGCGCTGGGGCCAACGTCCTGACTTTC
TRBJ1-1 | TRBV23-1 | NA | NA | CASSQFQGGTEAFF | TGCGCCAGCAGTCAATTTCAGGGAGGAACTGAAGCTTTCTTT
TRBJ2-2 | TRBV4-3 | NA | NA | CASSQVVQVNTGELFF | TGCGCCAGCAGCCAAGTGGTCCAGGTGAACACCGGGGAGCTGTTTTTT
TRBJ2-2 | TRBV21-1 | NA | NA | CASRGSGLTGELFF | TGTGCCAGCAGAGGATCAGGGTTAACCGGGGAGCTGTTTTTT
TRBJ2-1 | TRBV27 | NA | NA | CASSLTGAYNEQFF | TGTGCCAGCAGTTTGACAGGAGCCTACAATGAGCAGTTCTTC
TRBJ1-2 | TRBV30 | NA | NA | CAWSGFRDKVPNYGYTF | TGTGCCTGGAGTGGTTTCCGGGACAAAGTCCCAAACTATGGCTACACCTTC
TRBJ2-1 | TRBV18 | NA | NA | CASSPGTSYNEQFF | TGTGCCAGCTCACCGGGAACCTCCTACAATGAGCAGTTCTTC
TRBJ2-4 | TRBV6-7 | NA | NA | CASSYSFGKLAKNIQYF | TGTGCCAGCAGTTACTCTTTCGGCAAACTAGCCAAAAACATTCAGTACTTC
TRBJ1-1 | TRBV11-2 | NA | NA | CASSEGAYSNTEAFF | TGTGCCAGCAGCGAAGGAGCGTACTCGAACACTGAAGCTTTCTTT